The T cell receptor (beta chain) under discussion was sequenced for a study of vaccination effects on CD4 cells after COVID-19 (dated by TCRdb to the early 2020s). In the study overall: Each participant got two doses of an mRNA SARS-CoV-2 vaccine, either BNT162b2 or mRNA-1273. In both COVID-19 convalescent patients and infection-naive vaccine recipients, the study compared SARS-CoV-2 spike-specific CD4+ TCR repertoires from before mRNA vaccination with those from after it. Altogether, 10 COVID-19 convalescent patients and 4 SARS-CoV-2-naive healthy vaccine recipients made up the full study. The Oncomine TCR Beta short-read assay on an Illumina iSeq 100 was used to sequence cultures from other donors in the study. The paper's findings and limits, for the study overall: Marked clonal contraction was observed in both infection-induced and vaccine-induced clones at late post-vaccination timepoints, consistent with waning T cell responses. Among healthy vaccine recipients, nearly all vaccine-induced clones were SARS-CoV-2 mono-reactive, and just 1 of 255 was cross-reactive with common cold coronaviruses. Limitations of the study were the small number of convalescent patients and the absence of early post-infection timepoints.

The library was obtained by the immunoSEQ multiplex PCR assay. DNA from the CD4+ T cells that had been cultured and isolated underwent TCR beta CDR3 sequencing. On the study's bioinformatics: Non-productive TCR sequences were removed, reads were trimmed to the CDR3 region, and CDR3s of at least 7 amino acids were retained. The MANAFEST web app was used to pick out antigen-specific clonotypes by comparing their expansion in peptide wells with that in reference cultures. To count as positive, a clone had to show expansion at FDR<0.05 compared with the reference and with all other wells, an odds ratio above 5, and a frequency above 0.1% in two replicate wells. A clonotype was called cross-reactive if it was significantly expanded both in SARS-CoV-2 spike wells and in at least one common cold coronavirus spike condition. Using the stringdist R package, CDR3 similarity was measured by Levenshtein distance, and unrooted trees were constructed with ape in R 3.6.1. TCRdb took this table from immuneACCESS and kept in-frame rearrangements with V and J called. Such tables lack part of the clones; where checked against another copy, unresolved V genes explain under half of the gap, and the rest is unexplained. V, J and clone size were drawn from that table, and D and trimming were deduced from the DNA. The sample data list tens of thousands of clones, and approximately 72% of these were observed just once. Jointly, the top ten make up over 4% of the sample.

Worth noting for this clone: Its antigen remains undetermined. No per-base quality is available; no much larger clone lies one base away.

The ViraFEST assay stimulated PBMC with viral peptide pools and then used TCR sequencing to identify antigen-specific CD4+ T cell clonotypes by expansion. After around 10 days of culture, CD4+ T cells were isolated with the EasySep CD4+ T cell isolation kit. The absence of prior SARS-CoV-2 infection in healthy vaccine recipients was confirmed by negative nucleocapsid antibodies before and after vaccination. A few million PBMC per well were cultured with around 10 ug/ml peptides in IMDM containing 5% human AB serum, roughly 10 IU/ml IL-2 and gentamicin. Half of the culture medium was replaced with fresh IL-2-containing medium on days 3 and 7. Unless otherwise noted, each peptide stimulation condition was cultured in triplicate wells. Using Ficoll-Paque Plus gradient centrifugation, PBMC were separated from whole blood and then either used fresh or cryopreserved at -140C. The spike proteins of SARS-CoV-2 and of the common cold coronaviruses HCoV-NL63, HCoV-OC43 and HCoV-229E were spanned by overlapping peptide pools. Genomic DNA was extracted from cultured CD4+ T cells with the QIAamp micro DNA kit.

The clonotype was recovered from a human donor who received a COVID-19 vaccine. The sample consisted of CD4+ T cells from PBMCs cultured with HCoV-OC43 spike peptides, taken before COVID-19 vaccination. The cell subset or site label, as the study defines it: HCoV-OC43 spike overlapping peptide pool stimulation.

The DNA sequence follows: TGTGCCACCAGTGTCGGGGCTCAGAATTCACCCCTCCACTTT. Its protein product is CATSVGAQNSPLHF. Recombination linked TRBV24-1 to TRBJ1-6; a tentative D match to TRBD1 spans 5 bases. From its cysteine to its phenylalanine, the CDR3 spans 14 amino acids. This entry keeps only the CDR3 DNA: 42 bases, framed from base 1. V is shortened by 5 bases, J by 7 bases, and the region joining them spans 11 bases. From a lookup of the germline V gene, CDR1 and CDR2 are KGHDR and SFDVKD.